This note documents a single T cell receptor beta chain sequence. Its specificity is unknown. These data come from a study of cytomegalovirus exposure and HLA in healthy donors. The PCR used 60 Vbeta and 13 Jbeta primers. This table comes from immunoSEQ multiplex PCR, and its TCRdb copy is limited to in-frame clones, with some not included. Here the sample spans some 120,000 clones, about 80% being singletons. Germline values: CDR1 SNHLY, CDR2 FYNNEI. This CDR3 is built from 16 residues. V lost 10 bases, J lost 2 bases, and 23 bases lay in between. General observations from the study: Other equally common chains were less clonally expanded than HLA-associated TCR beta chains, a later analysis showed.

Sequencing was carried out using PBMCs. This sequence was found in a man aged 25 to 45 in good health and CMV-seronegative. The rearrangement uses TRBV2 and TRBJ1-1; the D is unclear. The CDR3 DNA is TGTGCCATCACTGGTTTGGGCCCGACATTTAACACTGAAGCTTTCTTT. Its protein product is CAITGLGPTFNTEAFF.